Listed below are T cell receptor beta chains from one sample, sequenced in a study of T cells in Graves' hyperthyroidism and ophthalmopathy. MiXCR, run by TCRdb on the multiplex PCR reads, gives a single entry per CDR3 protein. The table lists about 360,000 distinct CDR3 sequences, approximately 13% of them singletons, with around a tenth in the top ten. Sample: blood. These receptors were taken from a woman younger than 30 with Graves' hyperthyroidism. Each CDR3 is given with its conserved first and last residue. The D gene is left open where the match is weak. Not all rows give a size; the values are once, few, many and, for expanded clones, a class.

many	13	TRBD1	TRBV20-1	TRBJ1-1	TGCAGTGCCCACAGGGGGGGGAACACTGAAGCTTTCTTT	CSAHRGGNTEAFF
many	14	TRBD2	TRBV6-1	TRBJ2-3	TGTGCCAGCAGCCCGGGACTAGGCACAGATACGCAGTATTTT	CASSPGLGTDTQYF
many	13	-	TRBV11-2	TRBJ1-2	TGTGCCAGCAGCTTAGCTGAAGGCTATGGCTACACCTTC	CASSLAEGYGYTF
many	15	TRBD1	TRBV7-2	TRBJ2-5	TGTGCCAGCAGTTCCGGACAGGCCCGCCAAGAGACCCAGTACTTC	CASSSGQARQETQYF
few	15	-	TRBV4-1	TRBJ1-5	TGCGCCAGCAGCCGTCTCCAGGGAGGCAATCAGCCCCAGCATTTT	CASSRLQGGNQPQHF
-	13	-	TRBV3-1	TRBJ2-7	TGTGCCAGCAGCCAAGTGGCGGGGTGGGAGCAGTACTTC	CASSQVAGWEQYF
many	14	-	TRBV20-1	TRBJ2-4	TGCAGTGCTAGATTGGGGGCCGGTAATTTCATTCAGTACTTC	CSARLGAGNFIQYF
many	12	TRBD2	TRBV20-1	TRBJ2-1	TGCGGTAGCGGGAGGGCCGTGGATGAGCAGTTCTTC	CGSGRAVDEQFF
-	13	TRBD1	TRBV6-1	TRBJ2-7	TGTGCCAGCAGTTGGACAGGGATCGACGAGCAGTACTTC	CASSWTGIDEQYF
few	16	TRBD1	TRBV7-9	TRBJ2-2	TGTGCCAGCAGCTCGACAGGGGTCGGGTACACCGGGGAGCTGTTTTTT	CASSSTGVGYTGELFF
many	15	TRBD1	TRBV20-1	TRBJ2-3	TGCAGTGCTAGAGATGTAACAGGGGGCACAGATACGCAGTATTTT	CSARDVTGGTDTQYF
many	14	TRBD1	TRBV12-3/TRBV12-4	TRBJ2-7	TGTGCCAGCAGGGGACAGCTGAGCTCCTACGAGCAGTACTTC	CASRGQLSSYEQYF
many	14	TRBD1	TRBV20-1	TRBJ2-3	TGCAGTGCTATCCCGGGACAGCCAGCAGATACGCAGTATTTT	CSAIPGQPADTQYF
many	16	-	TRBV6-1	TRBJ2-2	TGTGCCAGCAGTGTCCAGGGAGTAACGAACACCGGGGAGCTGTTTTTT	CASSVQGVTNTGELFF
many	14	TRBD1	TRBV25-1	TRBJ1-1	TGTGCCAGCACCAGGACAGGGGGTGACACTGAAGCTTTCTTT	CASTRTGGDTEAFF
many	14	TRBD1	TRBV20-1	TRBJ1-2	TGCAGTGCTAGACCGACAGGGTTTGGAGATGGCTACACCTTC	CSARPTGFGDGYTF
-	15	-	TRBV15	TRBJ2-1	TGTGCCACCAGCAGAGATCAGGGGACTTACAATGAGCAGTTCTTC	CATSRDQGTYNEQFF
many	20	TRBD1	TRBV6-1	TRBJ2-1	TGTGCCAGCAGTCAAATTCCGGGACAGGGGTACACTAGAACGGTCCATGAGCAGTTCTTC	CASSQIPGQGYTRTVHEQFF
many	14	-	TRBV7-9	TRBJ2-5	TGTGCCAGCAGCACCGGGTCCGGAGGGGAGACCCAGTACTTC	CASSTGSGGETQYF
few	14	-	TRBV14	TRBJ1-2	TGTGCCAGCAGCCAGTCGTTGGGGGGCTATGGCTACACCTTC	CASSQSLGGYGYTF
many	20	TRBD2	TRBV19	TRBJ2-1	TGTGCCAGTAGTATAGACGGCCTAGCGGGAGGTGCTTACTCCTACAATGAGCAGTTCTTC	CASSIDGLAGGAYSYNEQFF
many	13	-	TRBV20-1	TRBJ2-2	TGCAGTGCTAGCCGGCTAAACACCGGGGAGCTGTTTTTT	CSASRLNTGELFF
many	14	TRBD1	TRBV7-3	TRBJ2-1	TGTGCCAGCAGCTCCACAGGGGGCTACAATGAGCAGTTCTTC	CASSSTGGYNEQFF
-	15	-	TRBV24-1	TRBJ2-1	TGTGCCACCAGTGATTCCGGGACCTCTCGCAATGAGCAGTTCTTC	CATSDSGTSRNEQFF
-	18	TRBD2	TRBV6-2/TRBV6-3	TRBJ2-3	TGTGCCAGCAGCGGACTAGCGGGGGGGCCCTCTGGCACAGATACGCAGTATTTT	CASSGLAGGPSGTDTQYF
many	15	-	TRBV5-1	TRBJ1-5	TGCGCCAGCAGCACCGGCGCCATTAACGAACAGCCCCAGCATTTT	CASSTGAINEQPQHF
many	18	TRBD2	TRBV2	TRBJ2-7	TGTGCCAGCAGCGAAACTGGACTAGCGGGCACGTACTCCTACGAGCAGTACTTC	CASSETGLAGTYSYEQYF
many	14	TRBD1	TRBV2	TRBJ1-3	TGTGCCAGCACTTTACAGGGGCCTGGAAACACCATATATTTT	CASTLQGPGNTIYF
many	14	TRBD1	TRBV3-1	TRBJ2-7	TGTGCCAGCAGCTACGGGACAGGGATAAACGAGCAGTACTTC	CASSYGTGINEQYF
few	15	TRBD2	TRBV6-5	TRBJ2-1	TGTGCCAGCAGTTACCTCGCACGGGGGGATAATGAGCAGTTCTTC	CASSYLARGDNEQFF
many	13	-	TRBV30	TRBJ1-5	TGTGCCTGGAGCCGGGACAATAATCAGCCCCAGCATTTT	CAWSRDNNQPQHF
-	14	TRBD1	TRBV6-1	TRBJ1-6	TGTGCCAGCAGTGATCTGGGACAGGGTTCACCCCTCCACTTT	CASSDLGQGSPLHF
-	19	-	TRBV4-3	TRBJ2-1	TGCGCCAGCAGCCAAACCGACCCCCGCCTGTCTTTCTCCTACAATGAGCAGTTCTTC	CASSQTDPRLSFSYNEQFF
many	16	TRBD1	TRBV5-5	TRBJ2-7	TGTGCCAGCAGCCGAGACCCCGGGACAGGGTCCCACGAGCAGTACTTC	CASSRDPGTGSHEQYF
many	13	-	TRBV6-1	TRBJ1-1	TGTGCCAGCACTACCGGCTCACTGTTCGAAGCTTTCTTT	CASTTGSLFEAFF
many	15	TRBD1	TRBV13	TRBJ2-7	TGTGCCAGCAGCTTAGGAAGCCAGGGGGCCTACGAGCAGTACTTC	CASSLGSQGAYEQYF
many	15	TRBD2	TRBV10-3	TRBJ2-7	TGTGCCATCAGTGAGCGGACTAGCGGGGGATACGAGCAGTACTTC	CAISERTSGGYEQYF
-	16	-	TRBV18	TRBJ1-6	TGTGCCAGCCCACCATCCCCTGCAAAAGGGGGTTCACCCCTCCACTTT	CASPPSPAKGGSPLHF
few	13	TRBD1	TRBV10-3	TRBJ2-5	TGTGCCATCAGGGGGACAGAGGAGGAGACCCAGTACTTC	CAIRGTEEETQYF
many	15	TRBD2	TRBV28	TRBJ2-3	TGTGCCAGCAGTTCAACGCTAGCGGGAGAAGATACGCAGTATTTT	CASSSTLAGEDTQYF
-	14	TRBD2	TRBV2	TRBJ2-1	TGTGCCAGCAAGACTAGCGTTTGGGACAATGAGCAGTTCTTC	CASKTSVWDNEQFF
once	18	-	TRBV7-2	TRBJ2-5	TGTGCCAGCAGCTCCCCGGAGAGACTAGCGAGGGGGCTGGAGACCCAGTACTTC	CASSSPERLARGLETQYF